Below, 31 T cell receptor beta chains from the same sample are listed, as sequenced in a study of T cell responses to AZD1222 COVID-19 vaccine (dated by TCRdb to the early 2020s). The sample's time point, from its label and the paper: sample from adult after SARS-CoV-2 infection, after symptom onset. Library prep was done by the immunoSEQ multiplex PCR assay. What TCRdb holds here is the immuneACCESS table cut down to in-frame rearrangements. Part of the clones is not present; checked against another copy, under half of the missing clones reflect an unresolved V gene, and the others are unexplained. The sample table holds just over 150,000 clones, of which about nine tenths were seen once. In total, the top ten clones hold 6.9% of the sample. The source was peripheral blood, collected after recovery from COVID-19. The receptors were gathered from an adult who had recovered from COVID-19.

The chain joins TRBV12-3 or TRBV12-4 to TRBJ1-1, with TRBD1 identical over 7 bases. With 6 bases clipped from V and 1 base from J, the junction kept 2 bases outside the gene matches. This CDR3 is built from 13 residues. This CDR3 is CASSRTGNTEAFF. The CDR3 DNA reads TGTGCCAGCAGCAGGACAGGGAACACTGAAGCTTTCTTT.

The chain is built from TRBV7-9 and TRBJ1-2, with D perhaps TRBD1 (5 bases). V was clipped by 2 bases and J by 8 bases, with 21 bases between them. This CDR3 has 16 residues. In germline, CDR1 is SEHNR, CDR2 FQNEAQ (reference sequence). CDR3 sequence: CASSLFLTERGYGYTF. The CDR3 bases are TGTGCCAGCAGCTTATTCCTTACAGAAAGGGGCTACGGCTACACCTTC.

This chain uses TRBV12-3 or TRBV12-4 with TRBJ1-5; tentative D call: TRBD1 (5 bases). Trimming removed 5 bases from V and 4 bases from J, with 9 bases in between. The CDR3 spans 13 residues. CDR3 region: CASSLNRNQPQHF. The CDR3 bases are TGTGCCAGCAGTCTCAACAGGAATCAGCCCCAGCATTTT.

The table lists this clone with a count of one. V usage is TRBV11-2 and J usage is TRBJ1-3, with 7 bases identical to TRBD1. The CDR3 sequence is 16 residues long. V was pared by 6 bases and J by 2 bases, with 10 bases of the junction left unmatched. Germline V lookup: CDR1 SGHAT, CDR2 FQNNGV. The CDR3 here is CASSSTAGTAGNTIYF. CDR3 bases: TGTGCCAGCAGTTCCACGGCCGGGACAGCTGGAAACACCATATATTTT.

For the CDR3, the DNA is TGTGCCAGCAGGGACCTTCGCTATGGCTACACCTTC. It specifies CASRDLRYGYTF. This rearrangement joins TRBV9 to TRBJ1-2; D is unresolved. V lost 5 bases, J lost 4 bases, and 9 bases lay in between. There are 12 residues in the CDR3. CDR1 is SGDLS, CDR2 YYNGEE, per germline.

The chain uses TRBV6-2 or TRBV6-3 and TRBJ2-1; D may match TRBD1 or TRBD2 (5 bases each). Trimming took off 0 bases at V and 4 bases at J, with 16 bases between the two ends. This CDR3 contains 17 residues. CDR1 MNHEY and CDR2 SVGEGT come from the germline V gene. The CDR3 DNA is TGTGCCAGCAGTTACTCCCCCTTAATGGGGGTTTACAATGAGCAGTTCTTC. This sequence encodes CASSYSPLMGVYNEQFF.

J is TRBJ2-7 and V is TRBV11-2; D may be TRBD2 (6 bases). The CDR3 has 13 amino acids. Trimming cost V 1 base and J 3 bases, with 7 bases left between them. CDR1 is SGHAT, CDR2 FQNNGV, per germline. CDR3 in DNA: TGTGCCAGCAGCTTAGGGAGGGACTACGAGCAGTACTTC. Translating it yields CASSLGRDYEQYF.

CDR3 sequence: CASSVGDRLNSPLHF. The DNA of the CDR3 is TGTGCCAGCAGCGTAGGGGACAGATTGAATTCACCCCTCCACTTT. The chain has TRBV9 and TRBJ1-6, with TRBD1 identical over 7 bases. The CDR3 totals 15 residues. V was clipped by 0 bases and J by 7 bases; unmatched bases: 4. Germline V gives CDR1 SGDLS, CDR2 YYNGEE.

The rearrangement joins TRBV4-2 to TRBJ2-3; a possible D gene is TRBD2 (6 bases). CDR3 length: 17 residues. The V and J ends lost 0 bases and 0 bases respectively, with 13 bases between them. Germline-derived CDR1 and CDR2 are LGHNA and YNFKEQ. CDR3 in DNA: TGTGCCAGCAGCCAAGAAAGGCCGGGACTGAGCACAGATACGCAGTATTTT. It codes for CASSQERPGLSTDTQYF.

As to this clone: Other DNA sequences in the same sample also yield this CDR3. The chain is built from TRBV5-1 and TRBJ2-7, with D maybe TRBD1 (7 bases). CDR3 length: 13 amino acids. Trimming pared 0 bases from V and 7 bases from J, leaving 11 bases between. Per the germline V gene, CDR1 is SGHRS and CDR2 is YFSETQ. This CDR3 reads CASSLGQGGEQYF. CDR3 coding DNA: TGCGCCAGCAGCTTGGGGCAGGGGGGAGAGCAGTACTTC.

This clone was seen a single time. The genes are TRBV4-1 and TRBJ2-5, with 8 positions matching TRBD1. This CDR3 comprises 15 residues. Per germline, CDR1 MGHRA and CDR2 YSYEKL. The junction had 7 bases not matched to a gene; V was cut back by 2 bases and J by 5 bases. The CDR3 sequence is CASSQSGGAGETQYF. CDR3 coding DNA: TGCGCCAGCAGCCAATCAGGGGGCGCGGGGGAGACCCAGTACTTC.

The chain recombines TRBV7-8 with TRBJ2-1; possibly TRBD1 for D (5 bases). This CDR3 has 17 amino acids. V lost 4 bases to trimming and J lost 5 bases, with 21 bases between them. Germline lookup yields CDR1 SGHVS and CDR2 FQNEAQ. For the CDR3, the DNA is TGTGCCAGCAGCTCCCTCGTAGGGGCACAGAAACACAATGAGCAGTTCTTC. Translated, it gives CASSSLVGAQKHNEQFF.

The genes are TRBV7-9 and TRBJ2-2; D is possibly TRBD1 or TRBD2 (6 bases each). The CDR3 runs 14 residues. Trimming shortened V by 3 bases and J by 3 bases, and 8 bases separated the two germline ends. CDR1 and CDR2 (germline): SEHNR, FQNEAQ (reference sequence). The DNA of the CDR3 is TGTGCCAGCAGCTTGAGGGGGGACACCGGGGAGCTGTTTTTT. Translated, it gives CASSLRGDTGELFF.

The chain joins TRBV3-1 (or the pseudogene TRBV3-2) to TRBJ2-5, with 7 bases that match TRBD2. The CDR3 has 14 amino acids. With 1 base clipped from V and 1 base from J, the junction kept 0 bases outside the gene matches. CDR1 is LGHDT and CDR2 is YNNKEL in the germline V gene (reference sequence). CDR3 region: CASSQGGSQETQYF. The CDR3 DNA sequence: TGTGCCAGCAGCCAAGGCGGGAGCCAAGAGACCCAGTACTTC.

The J gene is TRBJ2-1, the V gene TRBV5-5; D might be TRBD2 (6 bases). The germline V and J ends were trimmed by 0 bases and 0 bases, with 10 bases remaining between them. The germline CDR1 and CDR2 sequences are SGHKS and YYEKEE (reference sequence). The CDR3 is 16 amino acids. The CDR3 coding sequence is TGTGCCAGCAGCTTGGAGGGCGGGGACTCCTACAATGAGCAGTTCTTC. Its translation: CASSLEGGDSYNEQFF. Combining the CDR3 with reference TRBV5-5 and TRBJ2-1 gives the whole variable domain DAGVTQSPTHLIKTRGQQVTLRCSPISGHKSVSWYQQVLGQGPQFIFQYYEKEERGRGNFPDRFSARQFPNYSSELNVNALLLGDSALYLCASSLEGGDSYNEQFFGPGTRLTVL.

The J gene is TRBJ2-1, the V gene TRBV20-1; no reliable D call. Trimming cost V 6 bases and J 6 bases, with 6 bases left between them. From germline, CDR1 is DFQATT and CDR2 SNEGSKA (reference sequence). The CDR3 consists of 10 residues. The chain's CDR3 is CSANTNEQFF. The CDR3 DNA reads TGCAGTGCCAATACCAATGAGCAGTTCTTC.

The V and J genes are TRBV28 and TRBJ2-7; 9 nucleotides align to TRBD1. From germline, CDR1 is MDHEN and CDR2 SYDVKM. J gave up 4 bases and V 5 bases, and 12 bases lay outside the gene matches. CDR3 size: 16 residues. The CDR3 DNA reads as TGTGCCAGCAGTGCAACCGGGACAGGGAAGCGATACGAGCAGTACTTC. Protein sequence: CASSATGTGKRYEQYF.

The V and J genes are TRBV18 and TRBJ2-7; the D gene could be TRBD1 or TRBD2 (5 bases each). This CDR3 comprises 15 residues. Per the germline V gene, CDR1 is KGHSH and CDR2 is LQKENI. V lost 3 bases and J lost 2, with 14 bases in between. In DNA form, the CDR3 reads TGTGCCAGCTCACCGTCCCGGGACCCTGCCTACGAGCAGTACTTC. Translation: CASSPSRDPAYEQYF.

The J gene is TRBJ2-1, the V gene TRBV9; maybe TRBD1 (6 bases). The length of the CDR3 is 16 residues. The V end lost 3 bases, the J end lost 4 bases, and 17 bases lay between the germline ends. The germline gives CDR1 SGDLS, CDR2 YYNGEE. This chain's CDR3 is CASSARGQKLYNEQFF. CDR3 nucleotides: TGTGCCAGCAGCGCGAGAGGACAGAAGCTATACAATGAGCAGTTCTTC.

The chain combines TRBV2 with TRBJ2-2; possible D gene TRBD2, 6 bases. Trimming removed 2 bases from V and 4 bases from J, with 11 bases in between. CDR3 length: 15 residues. The germline gives CDR1 SNHLY, CDR2 FYNNEI. CDR3 sequence (DNA): TGTGCCAGCAGTGAAATTAGGGGAGGCACCGGGGAGCTGTTTTTT. Its protein is CASSEIRGGTGELFF.

DNA of the CDR3: TGTGCCAGCAGTTTTGGGACTCCAGGACGGAACACTGAAGCTTTCTTT. It specifies CASSFGTPGRNTEAFF. This chain links TRBV28 with TRBJ1-1, with D tentatively TRBD1 (5 bases). The CDR3 length is 16 residues. Per the germline V gene, CDR1 is MDHEN and CDR2 is SYDVKM. V lost 3 bases, J lost 1 base, and 15 bases lay in between.

The chain is built from TRBV7-6 and TRBJ1-2; D uncertain. Trimming took off 3 bases at V and 5 bases at J, with 13 bases between the two ends. Germline V CDR1 and CDR2: SGHVS, FNYEAQ. The CDR3 runs 14 residues. DNA for the CDR3: TGTGCCAGCAGCTTTGGTCCAGCAGAGTATGGCTACACCTTC. It specifies CASSFGPAEYGYTF.

Remarks on this clone: The same CDR3 is also encoded by other DNA sequences in this sample. The V call is TRBV5-4, the J call TRBJ1-1; 7 bases match TRBD1. Germline CDR1 SGHNT, CDR2 YYREEE (reference sequence). J gave up 3 bases and V 5 bases, and 7 bases lay outside the gene matches. CDR3 size: 14 residues. The CDR3 sequence is CASSWGQGDTEAFF. CDR3 bases: TGTGCCAGCAGTTGGGGCCAGGGGGACACTGAAGCTTTCTTT.

J is TRBJ1-4 and V is TRBV11-2, with a tentative D call TRBD1 (6 bases). Trimming shortened V by 6 bases and J by 0 bases, and 14 bases separated the two germline ends. Germline CDR1 reads SGHAT; CDR2 reads FQNNGV. This CDR3 has 16 residues. CDR3 residues: CASSKIGGATNEKLFF. The DNA for the CDR3 is TGTGCCAGCAGTAAGATCGGGGGCGCAACTAATGAAAAACTGTTTTTT.

The rearrangement uses TRBV9 and TRBJ2-2; possibly TRBD1 for D (6 bases). V lost 0 bases and J 1 base, leaving 10 bases between the germline ends. The germline V gene encodes CDR1 SGDLS and CDR2 YYNGEE. There are 16 residues in the CDR3. DNA for the CDR3: TGTGCCAGCAGCGTAGAGGGACACGTGAACACCGGGGAGCTGTTTTTT. Translation gives CASSVEGHVNTGELFF. Combining the CDR3 with reference TRBV9 and TRBJ2-2 gives the whole variable domain DSGVTQTPKHLITATGQRVTLRCSPRSGDLSVYWYQQSLDQGLQFLIQYYNGEERAKGNILERFSAQQFPDLHSELNLSSLELGDSALYFCASSVEGHVNTGELFFGEGSRLTVL.

The genes are TRBV20-1 and TRBJ2-3; TRBD2 matches 9 bases. J lost 2 bases, V lost 3 bases, and 6 bases had no gene match. Germline assignment: CDR1 DFQATT and CDR2 SNEGSKA (reference sequence). The CDR3 has 15 amino acids. The CDR3 coding sequence is TGCAGTGCTAGTGGCGGGGGGGCCTTCACAGATACGCAGTATTTT. Translated, it gives CSASGGGAFTDTQYF.

The chain carries TRBV2 and TRBJ1-2; 7 positions agree with TRBD1. The CDR3 covers 15 residues. V dropped 4 bases and J dropped 8; count of bases not matched to a gene: 13. The V gene's germline CDR1 is SNHLY and CDR2 FYNNEI. CDR3 DNA sequence: TGTGCCAGCAGTGGAGGACAGGCAACGGCGGAGGGCTACACCTTC. Its translation: CASSGGQATAEGYTF. Together with reference TRBV2 and TRBJ1-2, the CDR3 gives the full variable domain: EPEVTQTPSHQVTQMGQEVILRCVPISNHLYFYWYRQILGQKVEFLVSFYNNEISEKSEIFDDQFSVERPDGSNFTLKIRSTKLEDSAMYFCASSGGQATAEGYTFGSGTRLTVV.

The V call is TRBV5-1, the J call TRBJ1-1; the match to TRBD1 covers 10 bases. This CDR3 region has 17 residues. Germline lookup yields CDR1 SGHRS and CDR2 YFSETQ. J lost 4 bases, V lost 4 bases, and 13 bases had no gene match. DNA of the CDR3: TGCGCCAGCAGCCTTCGGACAGGGGGTAGTCAGGGCACTGAAGCTTTCTTT. It is translated as CASSLRTGGSQGTEAFF.

J is TRBJ2-3 and V is TRBV5-6, with D unclear. There are 14 residues in the CDR3. Looked up from germline, CDR1 is SGHDT and CDR2 is YYEEEE. V was trimmed by 0 bases and J by 6 bases, leaving 11 bases between them. The CDR3 sequence is CASSLAGQPDTQYF. In DNA, the CDR3 is TGTGCCAGCAGCTTGGCCGGTCAGCCGGATACGCAGTATTTT.

The chain links TRBV12-5 to TRBJ1-2; D gene ambiguous. The CDR3 spans 15 residues. The ends were cut back, 1 base at V and 2 bases at J, with 11 bases in the middle. Germline V gene data show CDR1 as LGHNT and CDR2 as FRNRAP. The DNA for the CDR3 is TGTGCTAGTGGTTTGGACGACGCGAGAAACTATGGCTACACCTTC. Encoded protein: CASGLDDARNYGYTF.

This rearrangement joins TRBV7-9 to TRBJ1-1; 11 bases agree with TRBD1. V lost 5 bases to trimming and J lost 6 bases; unmatched junction nucleotides: 8. The germline gives CDR1 SEHNR, CDR2 FQNEAQ (reference sequence). The CDR3 contains 15 residues. The CDR3 loop reads CASSLVGQGGPEAFF. The CDR3 coding sequence is TGTGCCAGCAGCCTGGTGGGACAGGGGGGGCCTGAAGCTTTCTTT.